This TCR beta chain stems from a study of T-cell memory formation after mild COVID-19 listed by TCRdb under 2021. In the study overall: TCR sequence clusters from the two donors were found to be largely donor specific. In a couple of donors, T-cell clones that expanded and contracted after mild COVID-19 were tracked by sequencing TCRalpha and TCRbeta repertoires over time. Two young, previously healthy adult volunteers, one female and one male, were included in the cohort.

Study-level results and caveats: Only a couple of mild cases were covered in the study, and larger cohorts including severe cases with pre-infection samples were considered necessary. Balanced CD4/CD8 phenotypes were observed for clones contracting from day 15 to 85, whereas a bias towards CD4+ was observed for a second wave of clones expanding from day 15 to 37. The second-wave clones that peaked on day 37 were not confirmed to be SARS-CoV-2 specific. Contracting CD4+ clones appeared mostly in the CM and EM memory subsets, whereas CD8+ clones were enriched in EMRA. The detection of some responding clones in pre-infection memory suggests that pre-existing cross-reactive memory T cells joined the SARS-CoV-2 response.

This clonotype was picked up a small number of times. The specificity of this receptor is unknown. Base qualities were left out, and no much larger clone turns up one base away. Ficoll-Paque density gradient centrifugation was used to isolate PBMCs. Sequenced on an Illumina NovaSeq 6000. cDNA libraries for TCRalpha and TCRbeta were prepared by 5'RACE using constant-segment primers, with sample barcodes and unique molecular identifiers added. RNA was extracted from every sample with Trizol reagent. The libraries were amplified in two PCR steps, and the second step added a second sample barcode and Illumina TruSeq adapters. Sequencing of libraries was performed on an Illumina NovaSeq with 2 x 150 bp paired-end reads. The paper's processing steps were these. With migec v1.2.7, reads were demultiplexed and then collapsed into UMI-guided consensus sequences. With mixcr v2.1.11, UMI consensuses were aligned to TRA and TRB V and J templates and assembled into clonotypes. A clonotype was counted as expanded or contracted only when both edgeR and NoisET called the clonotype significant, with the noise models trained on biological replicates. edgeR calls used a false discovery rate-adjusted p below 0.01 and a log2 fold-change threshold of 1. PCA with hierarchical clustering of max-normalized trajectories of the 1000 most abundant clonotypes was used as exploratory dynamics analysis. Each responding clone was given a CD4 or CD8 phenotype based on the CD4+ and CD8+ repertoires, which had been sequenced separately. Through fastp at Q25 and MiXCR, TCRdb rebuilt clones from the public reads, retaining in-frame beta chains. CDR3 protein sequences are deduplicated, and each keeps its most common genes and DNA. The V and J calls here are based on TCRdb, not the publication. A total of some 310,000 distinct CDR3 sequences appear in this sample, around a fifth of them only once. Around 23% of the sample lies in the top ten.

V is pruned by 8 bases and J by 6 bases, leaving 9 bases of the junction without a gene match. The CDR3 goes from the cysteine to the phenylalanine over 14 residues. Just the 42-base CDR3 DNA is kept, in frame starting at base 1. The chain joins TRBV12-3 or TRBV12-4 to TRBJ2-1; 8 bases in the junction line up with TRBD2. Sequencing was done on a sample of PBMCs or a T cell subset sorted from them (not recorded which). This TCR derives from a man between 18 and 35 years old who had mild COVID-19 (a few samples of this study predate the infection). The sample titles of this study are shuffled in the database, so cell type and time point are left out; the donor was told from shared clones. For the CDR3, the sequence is CASYFGGAINEQFF. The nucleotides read TGTGCCAGCTATTTCGGGGGGGCCATCAATGAGCAGTTCTTC.